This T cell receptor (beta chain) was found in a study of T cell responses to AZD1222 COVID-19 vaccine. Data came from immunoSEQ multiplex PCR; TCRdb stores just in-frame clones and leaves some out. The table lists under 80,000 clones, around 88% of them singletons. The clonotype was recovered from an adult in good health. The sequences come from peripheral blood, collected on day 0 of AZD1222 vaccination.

CDR3 region: CATSEGRTSYEQYF. The CDR3, as DNA: TGTGCCACCAGTGAGGGCAGGACCTCCTACGAGCAGTACTTC. V and J are TRBV24-1 and TRBJ2-7, with D unclear. This CDR3 has 14 residues. The germline V gene has CDR1 KGHDR and CDR2 SFDVKD. V gave up 4 bases and J gave up 0 bases, with 9 bases separating them.